Listed below are T cell receptor beta chains from one sample, sequenced in a study of blood T cell repertoires in COVID-19. Clones were read by immunoSEQ multiplex PCR, and TCRdb kept only the in-frame ones, dropping some. Among over 85,000 clones listed, about 85% were seen once. The sequencing input was peripheral blood. All receptors come from a man in his forties or fifties with acute or convalescent COVID-19. Each CDR3 is given with its conserved first and last residue. D genes are given only for firm matches. Clone size is stated in some rows and not others, as once, few, many or a class when expanded.

TRBJ1-3 - 15 TRBV15 - TGTGCCACCAGCAGAGAGCGCATAGCTGGAAACACCATATATTTT CATSRERIAGNTIYF
TRBJ2-1 - 14 TRBV25-1 - TGTGCCAGCAGTGAATGGACAAGCTACAATGAGCAGTTCTTC CASSEWTSYNEQFF
TRBJ1-5 - 15 TRBV20-1 - TGCAGTGCTAGTGACAGGAGGGGTAGCAATCAGCCCCAGCATTTT CSASDRRGSNQPQHF
TRBJ2-7 - 13 TRBV4-2 - TGTGCCAGCAGCCAAGATCGGGGGTACGAGCAGTACTTC CASSQDRGYEQYF
TRBJ1-1 - 14 TRBV27 - TGTGCCAGCAGTTTTAGCTTCGGCGACACTGAAGCTTTCTTT CASSFSFGDTEAFF
TRBJ1-1 few 13 TRBV29-1 TRBD1 TGCAGCGTACAGACAGGGGTGAACACTGAAGCTTTCTTT CSVQTGVNTEAFF
TRBJ2-2 - 15 TRBV6-2/TRBV6-3 TRBD1 TGTGCCAGCGGCCGGGACAGGGCGAACACCGGGGAGCTGTTTTTT CASGRDRANTGELFF
TRBJ2-1 - 15 TRBV7-6 TRBD1 TGTGCCAGCAGCTTAGGACAGGGAGATGTGAATGAGCAGTTCTTC CASSLGQGDVNEQFF
TRBJ2-5 once 12 TRBV7-2 - TGTGCCAGCAGCCCCCGCGTAGAGACCCAGTACTTC CASSPRVETQYF
TRBJ2-7 - 11 TRBV28 - TGTGCCAGCAAAAAGAGCTACGAGCAGTACTTC CASKKSYEQYF
TRBJ1-6 - 14 TRBV19 TRBD1 TGTGCCAGTACCACGACAGGGGGCATCACACCCCTCCACTTT CASTTTGGITPLHF
TRBJ1-2 few 17 TRBV5-6 TRBD1 TGTGCCAGCAGCCGGGGGCAGGGGGCTAAGGTGGACTATGGCTACACCTTC CASSRGQGAKVDYGYTF
TRBJ2-3 - 14 TRBV6-5 TRBD2 TGTGCCAGCAAGATGGCTAGCGGGATGGGTACGCAGTATTTT CASKMASGMGTQYF
TRBJ2-1 few 14 TRBV12-5 TRBD2 TGTGCTAGTGCCGGACTAGCGGACTACAATGAGCAGTTCTTC CASAGLADYNEQFF
TRBJ2-5 few 15 TRBV11-3 TRBD2 TGTGCCAGCAGTAGCGGGGGGGCCGTTCAAGAGACCCAGTACTTC CASSSGGAVQETQYF
TRBJ1-1 - 14 TRBV6-6 - TGTGCCAGCAGTTACTCGGAAGAGGCTGCTGAAGCTTTCTTT CASSYSEEAAEAFF
TRBJ2-3 - 14 TRBV14 - TGTGCCAGCAGCCGAAGTGGCTCCAGAGATACGCAGTATTTT CASSRSGSRDTQYF
TRBJ1-3 - 14 TRBV4-2 - TGTGCCAGCAGCGGACTGATTTCTGGAAACACCATATATTTT CASSGLISGNTIYF
TRBJ2-2 - 15 TRBV6-5 - TGTGCCAGCACCGACAGGAGGTCCCTCACCGGGGAGCTGTTTTTT CASTDRRSLTGELFF
TRBJ1-1 - 14 TRBV11-2 - TGTGCCAGCAGCTCAGGGATGGAGAACACTGAAGCTTTCTTT CASSSGMENTEAFF
TRBJ2-7 - 13 TRBV28 - TGTGCCAGCCATCGCGCGCCCCTCTACGAGCAGTACTTC CASHRAPLYEQYF
TRBJ2-7 - 14 TRBV18 TRBD1 TGTGCCAGCTCATCGGACAGGCGTCCCTACGAGCAGTACTTC CASSSDRRPYEQYF
TRBJ2-7 - 15 TRBV7-9 TRBD1 TGTGCCAGCAGCTTAAACCCAGGGGGCTCCTACGAGCAGTACTTC CASSLNPGGSYEQYF
TRBJ1-6 - 12 TRBV2 - TGTGCCAGCACTACAGAATATTCACCCCTCCACTTT CASTTEYSPLHF
TRBJ2-1 - 13 TRBV4-3 - TGCGCCAGCTCAATAGACCAGGACAATGAGCAGTTCTTC CASSIDQDNEQFF
TRBJ2-5 - 13 TRBV7-2 - TGTGCCAGCAGCTTAGGAGAGCGAGAGACCCAGTACTTC CASSLGERETQYF
TRBJ1-3 - 15 TRBV6-5 - TGTGCCAGCAGTTTCGCAGGGGAACCTGGAAACACCATATATTTT CASSFAGEPGNTIYF
TRBJ2-4 - 18 TRBV18 - TGTGCCAGCTCACCAAGTACACCGGCGGGAAGGGAGACATTCATTCAGTACTTC CASSPSTPAGRETFIQYF
TRBJ1-5 - 15 TRBV7-6 - TGTGCCAGCAGCTTAGAAAGGAGGACGAATCAGCCCCAGCATTTT CASSLERRTNQPQHF
TRBJ1-2 - 14 TRBV11-2 - TGTGCCAGCAGCTTAGGGACACCAGGCTATGGCTACACCTTC CASSLGTPGYGYTF
TRBJ2-3 - 14 TRBV28 TRBD2 TGTGCCAGCACCCGGCGGGAGATCACAGATACGCAGTATTTT CASTRREITDTQYF
TRBJ2-7 once 15 TRBV21-1 - TGTGCCAGCAGCAAAGATGCGGGAGAAGGGCTCGAGCAGTACTTC CASSKDAGEGLEQYF
TRBJ2-5 - 15 TRBV6-5 TRBD2 TGTGCCAGCAGTTCGGCGCTAGCGGACCAAGAGACCCAGTACTTC CASSSALADQETQYF
TRBJ2-2 - 15 TRBV5-1 - TGCGCCAGCAGCTTAACCTCCGGGCGGGCCGGGGAGCTGTTTTTT CASSLTSGRAGELFF
TRBJ1-1 - 14 TRBV11-3 - TGTGCCAGCAGCTTAGGCCAGGGCTACACTGAAGCTTTCTTT CASSLGQGYTEAFF
TRBJ1-6 few 14 TRBV19 - TGTGCCAGTAGGCCGGGACAACTTAATTCACCCCTCCACTTT CASRPGQLNSPLHF
TRBJ2-2 once 15 TRBV9 - TGTGCCAGCAGCCGAATTACAGGGAACACCGGGGAGCTGTTTTTT CASSRITGNTGELFF
TRBJ2-7 - 13 TRBV27 TRBD2 TGTGCCAGCAGAGAGGCGCTAGCGGGACCGCAGTACTTC CASREALAGPQYF
TRBJ2-7 - 16 TRBV3-1/TRBV3-2 TRBD2 TGTGCCAGCAGCCAGGCCGGGACTAGCGGGAGTTACGAGCAGTACTTC CASSQAGTSGSYEQYF
TRBJ2-7 medium-sized 15 TRBV5-1 - TGCGCCAGCAGCTTGGCGGCAGGGGTTAAGTACGAGCAGTACTTC CASSLAAGVKYEQYF
TRBJ2-6 - 14 TRBV5-4 TRBD1 TGTGCCAGCAGCGACAGGGCTGGGGCCAACGTCCTGACTTTC CASSDRAGANVLTF
TRBJ2-3 - 15 TRBV5-1 - TGCGCCAGCAGCTTGGGCCAGGGGTCTTTGGATACGCAGTATTTT CASSLGQGSLDTQYF